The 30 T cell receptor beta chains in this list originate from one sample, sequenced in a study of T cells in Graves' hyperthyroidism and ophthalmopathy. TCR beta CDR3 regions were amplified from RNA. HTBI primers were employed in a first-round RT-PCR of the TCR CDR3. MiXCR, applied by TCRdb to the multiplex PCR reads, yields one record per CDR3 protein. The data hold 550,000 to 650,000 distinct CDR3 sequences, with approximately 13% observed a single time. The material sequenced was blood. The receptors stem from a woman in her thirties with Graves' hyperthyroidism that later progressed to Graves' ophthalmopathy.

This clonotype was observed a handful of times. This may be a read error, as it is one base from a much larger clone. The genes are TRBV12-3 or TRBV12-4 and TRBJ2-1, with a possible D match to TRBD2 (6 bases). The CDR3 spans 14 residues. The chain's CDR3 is CASRRLGGMDEQLF. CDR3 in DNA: TGTGCCAGCAGGCGGCTGGGAGGAATGGATGAGCAGCTCTTC.

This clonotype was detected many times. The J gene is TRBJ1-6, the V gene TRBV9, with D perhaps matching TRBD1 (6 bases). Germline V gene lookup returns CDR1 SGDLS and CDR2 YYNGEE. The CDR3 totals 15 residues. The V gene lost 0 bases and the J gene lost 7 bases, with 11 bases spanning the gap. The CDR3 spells CASSVGQVGNSPLHF. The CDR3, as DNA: TGTGCCAGCAGCGTAGGACAGGTGGGCAATTCACCCCTCCACTTT.

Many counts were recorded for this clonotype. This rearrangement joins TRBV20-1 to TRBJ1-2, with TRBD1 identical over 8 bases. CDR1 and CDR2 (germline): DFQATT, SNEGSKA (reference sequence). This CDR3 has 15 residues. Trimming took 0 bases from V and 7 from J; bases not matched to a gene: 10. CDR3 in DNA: TGCAGTGCTAGAGAACCATCAGGGGGCTTTGGTGGCTACACCTTC. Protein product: CSAREPSGGFGGYTF.

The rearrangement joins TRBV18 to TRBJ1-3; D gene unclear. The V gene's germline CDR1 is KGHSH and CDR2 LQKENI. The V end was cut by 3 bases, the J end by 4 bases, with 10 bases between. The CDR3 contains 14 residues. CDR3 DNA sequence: TGTGCCAGCTCACCCCTGGGGTTCGGAAACACCATATATTTT. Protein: CASSPLGFGNTIYF. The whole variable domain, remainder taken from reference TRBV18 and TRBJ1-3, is NAGVMQNPRHLVRRRGQEARLRCSPMKGHSHVYWYRQLPEEGLKFMVYLQKENIIDESGMPKERFSAEFPKEGPSILRIQQVVRGDSAAYFCASSPLGFGNTIYFGEGSWLTVV.

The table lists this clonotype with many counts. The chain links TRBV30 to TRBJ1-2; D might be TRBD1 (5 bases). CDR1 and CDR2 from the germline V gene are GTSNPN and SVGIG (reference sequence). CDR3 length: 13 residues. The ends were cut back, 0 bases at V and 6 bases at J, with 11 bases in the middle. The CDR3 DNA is TGTGCCTGGAGTGTCCAGGGTTTAGATGGCTACACCTTC. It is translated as CAWSVQGLDGYTF.

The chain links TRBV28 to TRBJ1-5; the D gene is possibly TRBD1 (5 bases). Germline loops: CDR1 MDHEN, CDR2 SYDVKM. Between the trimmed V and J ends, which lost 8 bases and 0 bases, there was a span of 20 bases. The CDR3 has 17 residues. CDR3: CASQGADVPNSNQPQHF. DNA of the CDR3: TGTGCCAGCCAAGGGGCGGACGTCCCAAATAGCAATCAGCCCCAGCATTTT.

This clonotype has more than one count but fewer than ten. Here the CDR3 DNA reads TGTGCCAGCAGCCAAGAGTGGGGCGGCTACACCTTC. Encoded protein: CASSQEWGGYTF. The V call is TRBV14, the J call TRBJ1-2, with D possibly being TRBD1 (5 bases). This CDR3 comprises 12 residues. V was pared by 0 bases and J by 8 bases, with 7 bases between. Germline CDR1 and CDR2: SGHDN and FVKESK.

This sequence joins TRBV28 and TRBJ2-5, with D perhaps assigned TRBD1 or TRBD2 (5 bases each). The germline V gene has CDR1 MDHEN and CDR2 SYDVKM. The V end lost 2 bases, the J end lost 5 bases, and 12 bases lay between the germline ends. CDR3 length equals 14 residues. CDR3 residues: CASSLHGARETQYF. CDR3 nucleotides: TGTGCCAGCAGTTTACACGGGGCACGGGAGACCCAGTACTTC.

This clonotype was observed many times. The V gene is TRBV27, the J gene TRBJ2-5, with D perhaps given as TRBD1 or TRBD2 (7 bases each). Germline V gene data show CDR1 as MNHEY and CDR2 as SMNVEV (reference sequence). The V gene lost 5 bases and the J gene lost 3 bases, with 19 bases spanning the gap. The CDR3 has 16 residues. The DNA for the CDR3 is TGTGCCAGCAGTAAAAGACAGGGAGGGATTAAAGAGACCCAGTACTTC. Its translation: CASSKRQGGIKETQYF.

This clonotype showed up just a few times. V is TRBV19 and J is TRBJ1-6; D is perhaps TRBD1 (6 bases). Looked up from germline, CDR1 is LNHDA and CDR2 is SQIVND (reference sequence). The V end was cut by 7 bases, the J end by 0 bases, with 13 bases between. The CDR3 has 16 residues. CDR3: CASNRALGSYNSPLHF. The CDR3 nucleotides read TGTGCCAGTAACAGGGCCCTCGGCTCCTATAATTCACCCCTCCACTTT.

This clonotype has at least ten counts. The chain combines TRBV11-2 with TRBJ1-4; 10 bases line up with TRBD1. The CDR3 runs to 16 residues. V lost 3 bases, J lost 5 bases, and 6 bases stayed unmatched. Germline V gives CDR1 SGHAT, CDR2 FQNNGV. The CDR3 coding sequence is TGTGCCAGCAGCTTCGGGGGACAGGGGCGAAATGAAAAACTGTTTTTT. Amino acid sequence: CASSFGGQGRNEKLFF.

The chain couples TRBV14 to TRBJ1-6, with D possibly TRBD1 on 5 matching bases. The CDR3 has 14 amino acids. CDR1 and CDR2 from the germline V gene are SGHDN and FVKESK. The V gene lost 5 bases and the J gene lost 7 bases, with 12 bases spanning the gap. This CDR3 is CASSAETANSPLHF. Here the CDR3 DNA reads TGTGCCAGCAGCGCAGAGACAGCGAATTCACCCCTCCACTTT.

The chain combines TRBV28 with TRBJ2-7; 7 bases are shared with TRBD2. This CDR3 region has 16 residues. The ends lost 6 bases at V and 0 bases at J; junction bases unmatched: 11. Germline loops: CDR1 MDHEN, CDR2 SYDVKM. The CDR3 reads CASSYELGEGSYEQYF. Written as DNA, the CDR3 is TGTGCCAGCAGCTATGAGCTCGGGGAGGGCTCCTACGAGCAGTACTTC.

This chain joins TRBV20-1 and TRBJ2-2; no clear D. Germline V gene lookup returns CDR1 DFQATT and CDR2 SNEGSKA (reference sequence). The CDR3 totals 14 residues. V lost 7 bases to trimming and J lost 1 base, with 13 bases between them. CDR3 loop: CSVKESQNTGELFF. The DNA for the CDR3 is TGCAGTGTTAAAGAGTCTCAGAACACCGGGGAGCTGTTTTTT.

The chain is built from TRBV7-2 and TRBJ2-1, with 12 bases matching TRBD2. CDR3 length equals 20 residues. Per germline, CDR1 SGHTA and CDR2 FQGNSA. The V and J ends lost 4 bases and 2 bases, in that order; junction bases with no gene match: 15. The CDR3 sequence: CASSSLRLTSGRHPYNEQFF. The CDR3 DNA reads TGTGCCAGCAGCTCTCTAAGACTAACTAGCGGGAGGCACCCCTACAATGAGCAGTTCTTC. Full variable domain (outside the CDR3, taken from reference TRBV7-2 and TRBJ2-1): GAGVSQSPSNKVTEKGKDVELRCDPISGHTALYWYRQSLGQGLEFLIYFQGNSAPDKSGLPSDRFSAERTGGSVSTLTIQRTQQEDSAVYLCASSSLRLTSGRHPYNEQFFGPGTRLTVL.

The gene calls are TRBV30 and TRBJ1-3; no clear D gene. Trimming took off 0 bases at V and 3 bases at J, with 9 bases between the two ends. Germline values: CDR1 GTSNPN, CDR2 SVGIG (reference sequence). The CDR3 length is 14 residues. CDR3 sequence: CAWSVTGLGNTIYF. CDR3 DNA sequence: TGTGCCTGGAGTGTAACCGGGCTTGGAAACACCATATATTTT.

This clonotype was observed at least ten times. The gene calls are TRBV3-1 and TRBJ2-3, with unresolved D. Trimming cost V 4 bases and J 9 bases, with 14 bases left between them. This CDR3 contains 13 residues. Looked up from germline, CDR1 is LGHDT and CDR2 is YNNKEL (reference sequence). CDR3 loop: CASSPQAPKTQYF. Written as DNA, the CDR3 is TGTGCCAGCAGCCCCCAGGCCCCGAAGACGCAGTATTTT.

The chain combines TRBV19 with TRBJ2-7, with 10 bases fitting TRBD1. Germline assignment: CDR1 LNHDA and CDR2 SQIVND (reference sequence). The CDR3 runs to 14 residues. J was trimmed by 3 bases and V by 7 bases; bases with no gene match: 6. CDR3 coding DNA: TGTGCCAGTAACCCGGGACAGGGGTTCTACGAGCAGTACTTC. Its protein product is CASNPGQGFYEQYF.

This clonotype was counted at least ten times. The CDR3 loop reads CASSLVSVGPSTDTQYF. The CDR3, as DNA: TGTGCCAGCAGCTTAGTATCGGTGGGACCTAGCACAGATACGCAGTATTTT. This chain joins TRBV7-8 and TRBJ2-3, with D possibly being TRBD1 or TRBD2 (5 bases each). V lost 1 base and J lost 0, with 14 bases in between. The CDR3 contains 17 residues. Germline V gene lookup returns CDR1 SGHVS and CDR2 FQNEAQ. Using reference TRBV7-8 and TRBJ2-3 for the parts outside the CDR3, the full variable domain is GAGVSQSPRYKVAKRGQDVALRCDPISGHVSLFWYQQALGQGPEFLTYFQNEAQLDKSGLPSDRFFAERPEGSVSTLKIQRTQQEDSAVYLCASSLVSVGPSTDTQYFGPGTRLTVL.

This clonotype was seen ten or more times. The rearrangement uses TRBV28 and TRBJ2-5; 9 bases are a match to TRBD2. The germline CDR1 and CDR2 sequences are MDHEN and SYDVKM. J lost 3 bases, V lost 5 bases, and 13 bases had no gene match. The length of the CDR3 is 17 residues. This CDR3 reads CASSVAPLAGGKETQYF. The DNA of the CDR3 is TGTGCCAGCAGTGTCGCCCCCCTGGCGGGAGGGAAAGAGACCCAGTACTTC.

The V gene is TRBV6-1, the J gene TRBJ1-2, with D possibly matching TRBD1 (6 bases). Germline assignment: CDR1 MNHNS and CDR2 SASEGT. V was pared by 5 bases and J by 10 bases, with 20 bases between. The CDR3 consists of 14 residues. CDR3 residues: CASSRSLGGQDYTF. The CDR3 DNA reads TGTGCCAGCAGTAGGTCCCTAGGGGGGCAAGACTACACCTTC.

The CDR3 loop is CAISSSRGGTSAVAYEQYF. The CDR3 bases are TGTGCCATCAGTTCCTCTCGGGGGGGGACTAGCGCCGTCGCCTACGAGCAGTACTTC. J is TRBJ2-7 and V is TRBV10-3, with 10 bases fitting TRBD2. Germline trimming cut 5 bases from V and 2 bases from J; bases unmatched to any gene: 18. Germline V gene data show CDR1 as ENHRY and CDR2 as SYGVKD. This CDR3 has 19 residues.

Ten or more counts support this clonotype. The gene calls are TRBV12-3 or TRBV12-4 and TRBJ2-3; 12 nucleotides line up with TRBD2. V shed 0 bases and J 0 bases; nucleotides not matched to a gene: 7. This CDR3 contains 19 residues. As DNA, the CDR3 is TGTGCCAGCAGTTTAGCGGATAGGACTAGCGGGACAAGCACAGATACGCAGTATTTT. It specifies CASSLADRTSGTSTDTQYF.

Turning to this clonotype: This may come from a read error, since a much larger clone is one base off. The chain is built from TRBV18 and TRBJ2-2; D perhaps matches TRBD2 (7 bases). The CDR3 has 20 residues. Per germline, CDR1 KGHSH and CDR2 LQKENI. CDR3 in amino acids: CASSPRGLTAGAKNTGGLFF. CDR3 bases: TGTGCCAGCTCACCAAGGGGGTTGACCGCGGGGGCGAAGAACACCGGGGGGCTGTTTTTT.

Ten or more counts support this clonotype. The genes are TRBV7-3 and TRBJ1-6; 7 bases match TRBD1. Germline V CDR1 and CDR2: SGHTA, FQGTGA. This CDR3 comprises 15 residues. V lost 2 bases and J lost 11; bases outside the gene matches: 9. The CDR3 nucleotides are TGTGCCAGCAGCTTACAGGGGGGCCTGGGGGCACCCCTCCACTTT. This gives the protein CASSLQGGLGAPLHF.

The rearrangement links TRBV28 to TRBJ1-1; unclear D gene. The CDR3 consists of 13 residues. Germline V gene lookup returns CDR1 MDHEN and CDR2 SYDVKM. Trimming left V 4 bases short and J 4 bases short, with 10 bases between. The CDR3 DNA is TGTGCCAGCAGTTACCGTACCGGCACTGAAGCTTTCTTT. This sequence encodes CASSYRTGTEAFF. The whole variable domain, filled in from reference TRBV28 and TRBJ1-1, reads DVKVTQSSRYLVKRTGEKVFLECVQDMDHENMFWYRQDPGLGLRLIYFSYDVKMKEKGDIPEGYSVSREKKERFSLILESASTNQTSMYLCASSYRTGTEAFFGQGTRLTVV.

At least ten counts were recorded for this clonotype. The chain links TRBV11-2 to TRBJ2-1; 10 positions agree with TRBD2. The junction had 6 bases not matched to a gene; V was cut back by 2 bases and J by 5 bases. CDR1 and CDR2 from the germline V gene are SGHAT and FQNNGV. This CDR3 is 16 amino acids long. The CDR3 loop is CASSLWTSGLHNEQFF. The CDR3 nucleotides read TGTGCCAGCAGCTTATGGACTAGCGGCCTCCACAATGAGCAGTTCTTC.

The CDR3: CSARDTLAGLYNEQFF. In nucleotides, the CDR3 is TGCAGTGCTAGAGATACCCTAGCGGGGCTCTACAATGAGCAGTTCTTC. The J gene is TRBJ2-1, the V gene TRBV20-1; 9 nucleotides match TRBD2. Losses at the gene ends were 0 bases for V and 3 bases for J; bases not matched to a gene: 6. CDR1 is DFQATT, CDR2 SNEGSKA, per germline (reference sequence). The CDR3 contains 16 residues.

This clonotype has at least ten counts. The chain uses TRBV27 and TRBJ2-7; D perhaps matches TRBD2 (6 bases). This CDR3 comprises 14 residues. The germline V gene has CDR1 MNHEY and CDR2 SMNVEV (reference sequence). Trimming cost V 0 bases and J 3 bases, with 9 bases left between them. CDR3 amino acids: CASSLSRESYEQYF. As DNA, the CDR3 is TGTGCCAGCAGTTTATCCCGGGAGAGCTACGAGCAGTACTTC.

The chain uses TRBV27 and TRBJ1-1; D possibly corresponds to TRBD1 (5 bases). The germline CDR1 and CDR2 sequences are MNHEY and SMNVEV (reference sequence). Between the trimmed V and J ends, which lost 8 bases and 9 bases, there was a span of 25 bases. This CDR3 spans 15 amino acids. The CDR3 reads CASLSRLHSGLQAFF. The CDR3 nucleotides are TGTGCCAGCCTATCACGTTTACACTCAGGGTTACAAGCTTTCTTT.